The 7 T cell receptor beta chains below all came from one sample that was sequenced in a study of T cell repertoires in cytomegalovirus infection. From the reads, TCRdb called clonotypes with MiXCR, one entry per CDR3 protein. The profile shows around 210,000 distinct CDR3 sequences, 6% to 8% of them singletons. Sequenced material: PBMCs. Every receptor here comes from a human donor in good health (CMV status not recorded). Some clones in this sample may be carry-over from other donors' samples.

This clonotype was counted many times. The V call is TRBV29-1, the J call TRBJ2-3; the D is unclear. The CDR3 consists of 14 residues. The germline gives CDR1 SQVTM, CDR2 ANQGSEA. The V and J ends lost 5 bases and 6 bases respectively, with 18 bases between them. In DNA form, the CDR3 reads TGCAGCGTTCTGAGTGGGGTGCTGGGGGATACGCAGTATTTT. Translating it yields CSVLSGVLGDTQYF.

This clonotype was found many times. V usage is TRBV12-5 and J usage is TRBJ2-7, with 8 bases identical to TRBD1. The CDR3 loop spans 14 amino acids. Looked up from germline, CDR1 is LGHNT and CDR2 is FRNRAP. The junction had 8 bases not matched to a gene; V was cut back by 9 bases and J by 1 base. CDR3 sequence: CARHRQGLSYEQYF. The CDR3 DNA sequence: TGTGCTAGACATCGACAGGGGCTTTCCTACGAGCAGTACTTC. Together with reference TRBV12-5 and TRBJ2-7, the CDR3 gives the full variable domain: DARVTQTPRHKVTEMGQEVTMRCQPILGHNTVFWYRQTMMQGLELLAYFRNRAPLDDSGMPKDRFSAEMPDATLATLKIQPSEPRDSAVYFCARHRQGLSYEQYFGPGTRLTVT.

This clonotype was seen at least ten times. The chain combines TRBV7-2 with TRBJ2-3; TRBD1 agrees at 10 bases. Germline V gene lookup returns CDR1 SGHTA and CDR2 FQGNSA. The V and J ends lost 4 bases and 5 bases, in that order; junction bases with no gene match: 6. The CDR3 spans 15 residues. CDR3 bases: TGTGCCAGCAGCTCCCCGGGACAGGGGAAAGATACGCAGTATTTT. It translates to CASSSPGQGKDTQYF.

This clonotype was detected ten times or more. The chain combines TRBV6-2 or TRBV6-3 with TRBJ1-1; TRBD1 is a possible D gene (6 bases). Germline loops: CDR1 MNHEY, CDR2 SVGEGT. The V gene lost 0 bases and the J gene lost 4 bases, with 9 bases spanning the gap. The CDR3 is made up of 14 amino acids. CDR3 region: CASSYSGGSTEAFF. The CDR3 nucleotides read TGTGCCAGCAGTTACTCAGGGGGGAGCACTGAAGCTTTCTTT.

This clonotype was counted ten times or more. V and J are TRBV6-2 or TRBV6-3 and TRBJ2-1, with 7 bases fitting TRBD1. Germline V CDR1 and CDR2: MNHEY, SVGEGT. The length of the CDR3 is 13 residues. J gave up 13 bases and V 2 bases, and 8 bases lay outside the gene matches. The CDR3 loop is CASSYPADRDQFF. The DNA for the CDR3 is TGTGCCAGCAGTTACCCTGCTGACAGGGACCAGTTCTTC.

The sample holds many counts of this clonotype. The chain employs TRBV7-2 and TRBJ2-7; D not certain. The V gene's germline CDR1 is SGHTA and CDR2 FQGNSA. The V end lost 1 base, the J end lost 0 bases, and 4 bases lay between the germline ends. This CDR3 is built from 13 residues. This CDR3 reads CASSLDSSYEQYF. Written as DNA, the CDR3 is TGTGCCAGCAGCTTAGACAGCTCCTACGAGCAGTACTTC.

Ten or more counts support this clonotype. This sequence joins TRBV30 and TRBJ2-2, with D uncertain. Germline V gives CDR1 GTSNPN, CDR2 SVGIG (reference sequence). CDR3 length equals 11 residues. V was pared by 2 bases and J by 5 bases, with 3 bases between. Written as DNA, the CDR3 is TGTGCCTGGAGTCCTACCGGGGAGCTGTTTTTT. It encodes CAWSPTGELFF.